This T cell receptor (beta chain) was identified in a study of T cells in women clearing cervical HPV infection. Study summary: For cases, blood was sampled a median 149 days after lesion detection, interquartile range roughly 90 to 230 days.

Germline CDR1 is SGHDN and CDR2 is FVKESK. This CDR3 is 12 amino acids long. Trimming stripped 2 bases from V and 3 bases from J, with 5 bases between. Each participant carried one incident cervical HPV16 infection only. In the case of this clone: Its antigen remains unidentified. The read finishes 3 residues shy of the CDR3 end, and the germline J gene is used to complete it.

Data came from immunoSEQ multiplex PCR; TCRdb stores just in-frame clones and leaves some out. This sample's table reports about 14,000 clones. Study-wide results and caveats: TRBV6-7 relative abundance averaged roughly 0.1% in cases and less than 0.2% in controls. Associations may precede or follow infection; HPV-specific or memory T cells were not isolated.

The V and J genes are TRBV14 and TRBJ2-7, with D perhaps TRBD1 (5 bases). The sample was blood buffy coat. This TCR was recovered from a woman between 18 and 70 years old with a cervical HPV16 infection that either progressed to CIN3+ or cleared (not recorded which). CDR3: CASSQQGYEQYF. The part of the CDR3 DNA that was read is TGTGCCAGCAGCCAACAGGGCTACGAG.